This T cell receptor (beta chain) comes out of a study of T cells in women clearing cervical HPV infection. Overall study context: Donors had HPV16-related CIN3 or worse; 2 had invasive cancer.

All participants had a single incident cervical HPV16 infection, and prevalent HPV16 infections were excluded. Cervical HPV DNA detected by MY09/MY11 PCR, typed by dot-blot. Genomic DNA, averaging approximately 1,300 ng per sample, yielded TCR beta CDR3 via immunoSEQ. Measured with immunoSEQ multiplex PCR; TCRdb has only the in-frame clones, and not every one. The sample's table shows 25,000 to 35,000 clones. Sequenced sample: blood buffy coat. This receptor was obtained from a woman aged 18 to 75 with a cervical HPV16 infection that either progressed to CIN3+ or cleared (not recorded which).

The sequenced CDR3 bases are TGCGCCAGCAGCTCCCGCGAGTCTAGCTATGGC. Its translation: CASSSRESSYG. The CDR3 in full is CASSSRESSYGYTF. The V and J genes are TRBV4-1 and TRBJ1-2; unclear D gene. The read ends 3 residues early relative to the CDR3; the germline J gene fills the gap. The CDR3 is 14 amino acids. CDR1 is MGHRA, CDR2 YSYEKL, per germline. Between the trimmed V and J ends, which lost 5 bases and 4 bases, there was a span of 14 bases.